This T cell receptor beta chain was obtained from a study of blood T cell repertoires in COVID-19. Study at large: The origin of the acute and convalescent COVID-19 samples was the United States, Italy and Spain. PBMCs, B-cell-depleted T cells, or T cells provided the cDNA or gDNA that made up the material.

In the source study's methods: It was from reference gene primer amplification that nucleated cell counts were estimated. Sequencing was performed with immunoSEQ multiplex PCR; in TCRdb, only in-frame clones are kept and a portion is missing. The DNA gave D and trimming, while V, J and clone size come from that table. The repertoire has about 300,000 clones, around 83% of them found once; the top ten carry roughly 1.1%. The TCR sequence derives from a woman aged 45 to 65 with acute or convalescent COVID-19. Sequenced input: peripheral blood.

The CDR3 nucleotides read TGTGCCAGCAGCCTCGGGCGGACTAGCTCTGAGCAGTTCTTC. Protein sequence: CASSLGRTSSEQFF. The chain carries TRBV11-3 and TRBJ2-1, with 8 bases fitting TRBD2. The J segment lost 9 bases and the V segment lost 5 bases, leaving 9 bases of the junction unmatched. The CDR3 contains 14 residues. Germline CDR1 SGHNT, CDR2 YENEEA. Combining the CDR3 with reference TRBV11-3 and TRBJ2-1 gives the whole variable domain EAGVVQSPRYKIIEKKQPVAFWCNPISGHNTLYWYLQNLGQGPELLIRYENEEAVDDSQLPKDRFSAERLKGVDSTLKIQPAELGDSAVYLCASSLGRTSSEQFFGPGTRLTVL.